A few counts support the clone carrying this TCR beta chain. Repertoires were generated with immunoSEQ multiplex PCR, while TCRdb's copy carries only in-frame clones and drops some. This table holds fewer than 15,000 clones, about 30% found once. The data belong to a study of T cells in localized non-small cell lung cancer. V gave up 3 bases and J gave up 3 bases; unmatched junction bases: 5. The CDR3 runs 14 residues. Germline values: CDR1 SGHRS, CDR2 YFSETQ. The V gene is TRBV5-1, the J gene TRBJ2-7, with 8 bases lining up with TRBD1. This specimen was lung tumor tissue, taken before any cancer treatment. The receptor was isolated from an older female donor with stage I lung adenocarcinoma. CDR3: CASSWGTGVYEQYF. For the CDR3, the DNA is TGCGCCAGCAGCTGGGGGACAGGAGTCTACGAGCAGTACTTC. The full variable domain, in which reference TRBV5-1 and TRBJ2-7 provide the parts outside the CDR3, is KAGVTQTPRYLIKTRGQQVTLSCSPISGHRSVSWYQQTPGQGLQFLFEYFSETQRNKGNFPGRFSGRQFSNSRSEMNVSTLELGDSALYLCASSWGTGVYEQYFGPGTRLTVT.